These T cell receptor beta chains were read from a single sample in a study of T cell responses to AZD1222 COVID-19 vaccine. Profiling relied on immunoSEQ multiplex PCR, and the TCRdb table lists in-frame clones only, not all of them. The data hold around 58,000 clones, with around 89% observed a single time. The input for sequencing was peripheral blood, taken 28 days after the second AZD1222 dose. The receptor source for this set is an adult who received the AZD1222 COVID-19 vaccine. The CDR3 runs from the conserved cysteine through the conserved F or W. The order of the fields is D gene, clone size, J gene, V gene, CDR3 DNA, CDR3 protein. D genes are given only for firm matches. Clone size is shown for a subset of rows, as once, few, many or a class of expanded clone.

D gene: TRBD2
clone size: NA
J gene: TRBJ2-3
V gene: TRBV3-1/TRBV3-2
CDR3 DNA: TGTGCCAGCAGCCAAGTCCGGGGGAGGGCCGGAGATACGCAGTATTTT
CDR3 protein: CASSQVRGRAGDTQYF

D gene: NA
clone size: NA
J gene: TRBJ1-6
V gene: TRBV7-6
CDR3 DNA: TGTGCCAGCAGCCCCGACATCCTATCCAATTCACCCCTCCACTTT
CDR3 protein: CASSPDILSNSPLHF

D gene: TRBD2
clone size: NA
J gene: TRBJ2-3
V gene: TRBV6-1
CDR3 DNA: TGTGCCAGCAGTGCCCAGCGAGCGGGAGGGGCAGATACGCAGTATTTT
CDR3 protein: CASSAQRAGGADTQYF

D gene: NA
clone size: NA
J gene: TRBJ1-3
V gene: TRBV29-1
CDR3 DNA: TGCAGCGTTGGACAGTCTGGAAACACCATATATTTT
CDR3 protein: CSVGQSGNTIYF

D gene: TRBD1
clone size: NA
J gene: TRBJ2-5
V gene: TRBV6-5
CDR3 DNA: TGTGCCAGCAGAGATACAGGGGGCGGGGAGACCCAGTACTTC
CDR3 protein: CASRDTGGGETQYF

D gene: TRBD1
clone size: NA
J gene: TRBJ1-4
V gene: TRBV4-2
CDR3 DNA: TGTGCCAGCAGCCAAGACCCGACAGGGGCAAATGAAAAACTGTTTTTT
CDR3 protein: CASSQDPTGANEKLFF

D gene: TRBD2
clone size: NA
J gene: TRBJ2-3
V gene: TRBV27
CDR3 DNA: TGTGCCAGCAGCGTGGGGCGGGAGGACACAGATACGCAGTATTTT
CDR3 protein: CASSVGREDTDTQYF

D gene: NA
clone size: once
J gene: TRBJ2-6
V gene: TRBV19
CDR3 DNA: TGTGCCAGTAGTATCGGCAGGCCAACCTCTGGGGCCAACGTCCTGACTTTC
CDR3 protein: CASSIGRPTSGANVLTF

D gene: NA
clone size: NA
J gene: TRBJ1-2
V gene: TRBV6-2/TRBV6-3
CDR3 DNA: TGTGCCAGCAGTGGGGAACTCGGCTATGGCTACACCTTC
CDR3 protein: CASSGELGYGYTF

D gene: NA
clone size: NA
J gene: TRBJ2-7
V gene: TRBV19
CDR3 DNA: TGTGCCAGTAGTTCTCAGGGGTTTCGGGCCTACGAGCAGTACTTC
CDR3 protein: CASSSQGFRAYEQYF

D gene: NA
clone size: NA
J gene: TRBJ1-2
V gene: TRBV7-2
CDR3 DNA: TGTGCCAGCAGCTGGGCCAGGGGAATAAAAGCTAACTATGGCTACACCTTC
CDR3 protein: CASSWARGIKANYGYTF

D gene: NA
clone size: once
J gene: TRBJ2-1
V gene: TRBV10-1
CDR3 DNA: TGCGCCAGCAGATTGGACACTCGGGGCGAGCAGTTCTTC
CDR3 protein: CASRLDTRGEQFF

D gene: NA
clone size: NA
J gene: TRBJ1-5
V gene: TRBV4-2
CDR3 DNA: TGTGCCAGCAGCCCCCGCGGGGGGCTTTGGGATCAGCCCCAGCATTTT
CDR3 protein: CASSPRGGLWDQPQHF

D gene: TRBD1
clone size: NA
J gene: TRBJ1-5
V gene: TRBV12-5
CDR3 DNA: TGTGCTAGTGGTTTGGGCCGGGACAGAGGCAATCAGCCCCAGCATTTT
CDR3 protein: CASGLGRDRGNQPQHF

D gene: NA
clone size: NA
J gene: TRBJ2-7
V gene: TRBV19
CDR3 DNA: TGTGCCAGTAGTTCGCGGGTGAGCTCCTACGAGCAGTACTTC
CDR3 protein: CASSSRVSSYEQYF

D gene: NA
clone size: NA
J gene: TRBJ2-7
V gene: TRBV2
CDR3 DNA: TGTGCCAGCAGTGAGGGGGCGGGAGTAGGCGAGCAGTACTTC
CDR3 protein: CASSEGAGVGEQYF

D gene: NA
clone size: NA
J gene: TRBJ2-1
V gene: TRBV9
CDR3 DNA: TGTGCCAGCACCACCGGGTCCAACTACAATGAGCAGTTCTTC
CDR3 protein: CASTTGSNYNEQFF